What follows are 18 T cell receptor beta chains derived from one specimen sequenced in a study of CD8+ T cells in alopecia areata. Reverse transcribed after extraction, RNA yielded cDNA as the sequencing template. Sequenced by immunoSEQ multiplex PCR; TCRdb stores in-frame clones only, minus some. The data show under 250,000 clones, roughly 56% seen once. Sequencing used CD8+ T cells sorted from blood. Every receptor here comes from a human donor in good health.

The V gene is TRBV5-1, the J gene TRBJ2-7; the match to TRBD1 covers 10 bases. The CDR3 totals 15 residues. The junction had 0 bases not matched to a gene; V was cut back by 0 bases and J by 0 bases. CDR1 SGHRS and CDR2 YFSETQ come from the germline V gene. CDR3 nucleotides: TGCGCCAGCAGCTTGGGACAGGGGGCCTCCTACGAGCAGTACTTC. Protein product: CASSLGQGASYEQYF.

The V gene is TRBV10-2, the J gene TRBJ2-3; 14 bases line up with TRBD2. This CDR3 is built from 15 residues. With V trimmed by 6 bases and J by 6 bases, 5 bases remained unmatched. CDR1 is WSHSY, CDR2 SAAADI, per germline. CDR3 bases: TGCGCCAGCAGCATGACTAGCGGGGGGGCGGATACGCAGTATTTT. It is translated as CASSMTSGGADTQYF.

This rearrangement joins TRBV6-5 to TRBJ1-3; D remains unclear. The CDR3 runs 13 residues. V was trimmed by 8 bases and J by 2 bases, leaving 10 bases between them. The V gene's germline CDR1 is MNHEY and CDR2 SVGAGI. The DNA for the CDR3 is TGTGCCAGCCAGACCTCTCCTGGAAACACCATATATTTT. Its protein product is CASQTSPGNTIYF.

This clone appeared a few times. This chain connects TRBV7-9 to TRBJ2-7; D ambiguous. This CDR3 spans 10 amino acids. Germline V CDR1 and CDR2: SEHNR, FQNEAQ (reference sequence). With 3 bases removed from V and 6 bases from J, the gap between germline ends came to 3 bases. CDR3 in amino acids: CASSLVEQYF. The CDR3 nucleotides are TGTGCCAGCAGCTTGGTCGAGCAGTACTTC.

The DNA of the CDR3 is TGCGCCAGCACCCAGGGGGCACAAGAGACCCAGTACTTC. It codes for CASTQGAQETQYF. This chain connects TRBV5-1 to TRBJ2-5; TRBD1 matches 8 bases. Germline assignment: CDR1 SGHRS and CDR2 YFSETQ. This CDR3 comprises 13 residues. V shed 6 bases and J 2 bases; nucleotides not matched to a gene: 3.

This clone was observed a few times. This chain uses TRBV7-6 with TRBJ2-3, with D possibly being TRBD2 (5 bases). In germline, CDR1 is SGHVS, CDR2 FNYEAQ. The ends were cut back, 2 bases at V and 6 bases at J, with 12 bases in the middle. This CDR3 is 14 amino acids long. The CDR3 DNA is TGTGCCAGCAGCTTAATACTAGGGTCTGATACGCAGTATTTT. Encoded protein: CASSLILGSDTQYF.

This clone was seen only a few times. CDR3 sequence (DNA): TGTGCCAGCAGCTTAAAGGGAACTAACTATGGCTACACCTTC. Protein sequence: CASSLKGTNYGYTF. V and J are TRBV11-2 and TRBJ1-2; D call uncertain. With 2 bases removed from V and 0 bases from J, the gap between germline ends came to 7 bases. Germline CDR1 is SGHAT and CDR2 is FQNNGV. The CDR3 length is 14 residues.

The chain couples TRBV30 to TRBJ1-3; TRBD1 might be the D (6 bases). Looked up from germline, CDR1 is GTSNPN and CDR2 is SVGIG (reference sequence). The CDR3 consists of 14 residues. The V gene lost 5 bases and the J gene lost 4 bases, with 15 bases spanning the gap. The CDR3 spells CAWEGGTPGNTIYF. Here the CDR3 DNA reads TGTGCCTGGGAGGGGGGGACCCCGGGAAACACCATATATTTT.

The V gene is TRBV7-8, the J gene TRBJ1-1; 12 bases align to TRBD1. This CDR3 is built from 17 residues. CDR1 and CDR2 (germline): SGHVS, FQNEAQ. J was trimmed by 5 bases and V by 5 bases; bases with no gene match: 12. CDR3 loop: CASSEFGTGGRGTEAFF. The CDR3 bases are TGTGCCAGCAGCGAATTCGGGACAGGGGGCCGGGGTACTGAAGCTTTCTTT.

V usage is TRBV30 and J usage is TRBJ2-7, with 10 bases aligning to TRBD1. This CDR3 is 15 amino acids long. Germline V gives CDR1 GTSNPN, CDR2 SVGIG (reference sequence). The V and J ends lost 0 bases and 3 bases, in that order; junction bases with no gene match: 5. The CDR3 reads CAWSVSDRGHYEQYF. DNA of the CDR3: TGTGCCTGGAGTGTAAGTGACAGGGGGCACTACGAGCAGTACTTC.

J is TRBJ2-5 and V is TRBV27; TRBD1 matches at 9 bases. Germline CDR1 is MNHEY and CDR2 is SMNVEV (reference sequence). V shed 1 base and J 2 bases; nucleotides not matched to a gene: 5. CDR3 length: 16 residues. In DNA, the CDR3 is TGTGCCAGCAGTTTATGGGGACAGGGATTGCAAGAGACCCAGTACTTC. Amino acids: CASSLWGQGLQETQYF.

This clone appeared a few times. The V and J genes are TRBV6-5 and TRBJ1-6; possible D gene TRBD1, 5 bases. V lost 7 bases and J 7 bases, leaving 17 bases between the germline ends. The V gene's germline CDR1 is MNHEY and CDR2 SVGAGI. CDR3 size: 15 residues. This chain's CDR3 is CASKFGTGLNSPLHF. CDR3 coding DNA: TGTGCCAGCAAATTCGGGACGGGGCTCAATTCACCCCTCCACTTT.

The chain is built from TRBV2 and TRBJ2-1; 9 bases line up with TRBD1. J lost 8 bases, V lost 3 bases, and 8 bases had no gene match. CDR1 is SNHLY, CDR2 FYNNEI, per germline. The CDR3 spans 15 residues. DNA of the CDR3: TGTGCCAGCAGTGAGCAGGGACAGGGTTTACATGAGCAGTTCTTC. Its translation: CASSEQGQGLHEQFF.

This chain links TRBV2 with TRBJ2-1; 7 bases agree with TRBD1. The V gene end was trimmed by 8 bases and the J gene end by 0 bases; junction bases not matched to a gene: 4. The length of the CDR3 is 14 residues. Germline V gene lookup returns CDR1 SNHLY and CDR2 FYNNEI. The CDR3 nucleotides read TGTGCCAGCTACAGGGGCAGCTCCTACAATGAGCAGTTCTTC. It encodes CASYRGSSYNEQFF.

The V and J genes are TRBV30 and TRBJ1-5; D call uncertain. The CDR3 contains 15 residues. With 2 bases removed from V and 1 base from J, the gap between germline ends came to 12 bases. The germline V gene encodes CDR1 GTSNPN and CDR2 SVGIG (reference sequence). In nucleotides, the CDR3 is TGTGCCTGGAGTCCCCCGGAGCACAGCAATCAGCCCCAGCATTTT. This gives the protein CAWSPPEHSNQPQHF.

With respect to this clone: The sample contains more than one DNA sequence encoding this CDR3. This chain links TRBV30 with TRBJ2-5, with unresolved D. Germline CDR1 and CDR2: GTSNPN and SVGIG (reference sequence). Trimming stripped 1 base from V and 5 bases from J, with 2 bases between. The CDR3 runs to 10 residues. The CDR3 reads CAWSGETQYF. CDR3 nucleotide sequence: TGTGCCTGGAGTGGTGAGACCCAGTACTTC.

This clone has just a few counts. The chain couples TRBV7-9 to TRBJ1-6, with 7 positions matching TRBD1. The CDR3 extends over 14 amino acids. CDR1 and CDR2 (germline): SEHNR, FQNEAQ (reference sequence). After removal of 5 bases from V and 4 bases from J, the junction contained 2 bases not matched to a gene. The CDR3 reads CASSRDSYNSPLHF. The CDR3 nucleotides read TGTGCCAGCAGCCGGGACAGTTATAATTCACCCCTCCACTTT. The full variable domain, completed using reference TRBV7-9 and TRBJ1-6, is DTGVSQNPRHKITKRGQNVTFRCDPISEHNRLYWYRQTLGQGPEFLTYFQNEAQLEKSRLLSDRFSAERPKGSFSTLEIQRTEQGDSAMYLCASSRDSYNSPLHFGNGTRLTVT.

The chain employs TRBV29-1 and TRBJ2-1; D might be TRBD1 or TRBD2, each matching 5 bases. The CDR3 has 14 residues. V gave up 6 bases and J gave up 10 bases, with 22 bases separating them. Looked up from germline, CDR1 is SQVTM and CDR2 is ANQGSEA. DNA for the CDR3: TGCAGCGTCGCCGGGACGACCAACGAAGGGGAGCAGTTCTTC. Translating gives CSVAGTTNEGEQFF.